The sample holds many counts of the clone carrying this T cell receptor beta chain. Its specificity is not known. Molecular barcoded adaptors covering alpha/delta and beta/gamma chains were used on roughly 400 ng RNA. TCRdb independently ran MiXCR on the reads; one entry per CDR3 protein. The repertoire holds about 19,000 distinct CDR3 sequences, about 20% seen once, with under 30% in the top ten. This sample was included in a study of read filtering for tumor transcriptome and immune sequencing. General observations from the study: In IR-seq, single-read clonotypes were roughly 80% of clonotypes but approximately 3.5% of reads.

From germline, CDR1 is DFQATT and CDR2 SNEGSKA (reference sequence). The CDR3 has 16 residues. J lost 5 bases, V lost 0 bases, and 9 bases had no gene match. V is TRBV20-1 and J is TRBJ2-3; TRBD2 matches at 9 bases. What was sequenced was a population of CD138-negative cells sorted from bone marrow. The TCR originated in a donor over 35 with multiple myeloma. CDR3 DNA sequence: TGCAGTGCTAGAGATTTCGCGGGAGGGCCGGTAGATACGCAGTATTTT. Its translation is CSARDFAGGPVDTQYF.